A single sample gave rise to the 30 T cell receptor beta chains below, sequenced in a study of shared clonotypes between healthy human individuals. The repertoire was sequenced with immunoSEQ multiplex PCR; TCRdb's copy has only in-frame clones and lacks some. The table shows about 1.1 million clones, with 78% occurring only once. Sequencing was performed on memory CD4+ T cells from PBMCs. The subset was: CD45RA-negative fraction. These receptors all stem from a man younger than 35 in good health. Some clones in this sample may be carry-over from other donors' samples.

The chain carries TRBV5-1 and TRBJ2-7, with 10 bases that match TRBD2. Germline CDR1 SGHRS, CDR2 YFSETQ. V lost 0 bases, J lost 9 bases, and 15 bases stayed unmatched. This CDR3 contains 17 residues. CDR3 in amino acids: CASSLEVAGGDLGRQYF. Here the CDR3 DNA reads TGCGCCAGCAGCTTGGAAGTAGCGGGGGGCGACCTGGGGCGGCAGTACTTC.

The genes are TRBV11-2 and TRBJ2-1; 8 bases are shared with TRBD2. This CDR3 contains 16 residues. The V segment lost 5 bases and the J segment 7 bases; nucleotides outside the gene matches: 13. Germline V gives CDR1 SGHAT, CDR2 FQNNGV. CDR3 amino acids: CASSRQNSRGGNEQFF. The CDR3 nucleotides are TGTGCCAGCAGCCGTCAGAATTCTCGGGGGGGTAATGAGCAGTTCTTC.

This chain connects TRBV6-5 to TRBJ1-5; TRBD1 matches 8 bases. The CDR3 runs to 14 residues. The germline V gene has CDR1 MNHEY and CDR2 SVGAGI. V gave up 4 bases and J gave up 7 bases; unmatched junction bases: 6. The CDR3 sequence is CASSLETGDQPQHF. The CDR3 DNA is TGTGCCAGCAGTTTAGAGACAGGGGACCAGCCCCAGCATTTT.

This clone was observed a few times. This chain joins TRBV7-9 and TRBJ1-2; 11 nucleotides line up with TRBD1. The CDR3 covers 14 residues. V lost 5 bases, J lost 6 bases, and 5 bases stayed unmatched. The germline V gene encodes CDR1 SEHNR and CDR2 FQNEAQ (reference sequence). The CDR3 sequence: CASSRGQGADGYTF. In DNA form, the CDR3 reads TGTGCCAGCAGCCGCGGACAGGGGGCGGATGGCTACACCTTC.

The chain carries TRBV11-2 and TRBJ2-1, with D uncertain. The CDR3 spans 15 residues. V lost 1 base, J lost 0 bases, and 7 bases lay in between. CDR1 is SGHAT and CDR2 is FQNNGV in the germline V gene. CDR3: CASSLGPSSYNEQFF. CDR3 DNA sequence: TGTGCCAGCAGCTTAGGGCCCAGCTCCTACAATGAGCAGTTCTTC.

The genes are TRBV4-1 and TRBJ2-3; D unresolved. Germline V gives CDR1 MGHRA, CDR2 YSYEKL. V was shortened by 0 bases and J by 6 bases, with 16 bases between the two germline ends. This CDR3 has 16 residues. The CDR3 DNA follows: TGCGCCAGCAGCCAAGATCCCCCCCAATGGCAGGATACGCAGTATTTT. It codes for CASSQDPPQWQDTQYF.

This chain links TRBV7-9 with TRBJ2-1, with D tentatively TRBD1 (5 bases). The CDR3 is 15 amino acids. CDR1 and CDR2 (germline): SEHNR, FQNEAQ (reference sequence). V lost 2 bases and J lost 6, with 14 bases in between. CDR3 loop: CASSLLPGHRNEQFF. The CDR3, as DNA: TGTGCCAGCAGCTTACTCCCAGGGCATCGCAATGAGCAGTTCTTC.

The V gene is TRBV6-1, the J gene TRBJ1-2; D is ambiguous. Deletions cut 3 bases from V and 3 bases from J, with 8 bases between. In germline, CDR1 is MNHNS, CDR2 SASEGT. This CDR3 has 13 amino acids. CDR3 residues: CASSEYSHYGYTF. CDR3 DNA sequence: TGTGCCAGCAGTGAGTACAGCCACTATGGCTACACCTTC.

A word on this clone: This could be a read error, since a much larger clone is one nucleotide away. This chain links TRBV4-1 with TRBJ1-1, with 10 nucleotides matching TRBD1. Losses at the gene ends were 0 bases for V and 4 bases for J; bases not matched to a gene: 8. Germline V gene lookup returns CDR1 MGHRA and CDR2 YSYEKL. This CDR3 spans 17 amino acids. The CDR3 region has the DNA TGCGCCAGCAGCCAAGAGGGGACAGGGGCCCTTCCCACTGAAGCTTTCTTT. Protein product: CASSQEGTGALPTEAFF.

This clone has at least ten counts. The rearrangement uses TRBV15 and TRBJ2-5; D ambiguous. The ends were cut back, 0 bases at V and 5 bases at J, with 13 bases in the middle. Germline assignment: CDR1 LNHNV and CDR2 YYDKDF (reference sequence). The length of the CDR3 is 15 residues. CDR3 in DNA: TGTGCCACCAGCAGAGATGTCCGGAGCCGGGAGACCCAGTACTTC. Protein product: CATSRDVRSRETQYF.

This clone appeared a few times. The J gene is TRBJ2-3, the V gene TRBV2; a possible D gene is TRBD1 (8 bases). V was trimmed by 10 bases and J by 3 bases, leaving 23 bases between them. This CDR3 has 16 residues. Germline V gene sequence: CDR1 SNHLY, CDR2 FYNNEI. CDR3 nucleotides: TGTGCCACCGGACAGGGTGACGGGAGGTGGACAGATACGCAGTATTTT. Residues: CATGQGDGRWTDTQYF.

A word on this clone: One junction end disagrees with the germline gene, perhaps due to a read error. This sequence joins TRBV28 and TRBJ2-4, with TRBD2 as a possible D gene (6 bases). The CDR3 totals 12 residues. Germline CDR1 is MDHEN and CDR2 is SYDVKM. The CDR3 reads CASSLKEGVRSF. In DNA, the CDR3 is TGTGCCAGCAGTTTAAAGGAGGGAGTAAGGAGTTTC.

This clone has just one count. Other DNA variants within this sample encode the same CDR3. This chain links TRBV9 with TRBJ2-2, with 7 bases aligning to TRBD2. The CDR3 extends over 14 amino acids. Per germline, CDR1 SGDLS and CDR2 YYNGEE. The J segment lost 5 bases and the V segment lost 3 bases, leaving 4 bases of the junction unmatched. The chain's CDR3 is CASSAGGRTGELFF. The CDR3, as DNA: TGTGCCAGCAGCGCGGGGGGACGGACCGGGGAGCTGTTTTTT. Combining the CDR3 with reference TRBV9 and TRBJ2-2 gives the whole variable domain DSGVTQTPKHLITATGQRVTLRCSPRSGDLSVYWYQQSLDQGLQFLIQYYNGEERAKGNILERFSAQQFPDLHSELNLSSLELGDSALYFCASSAGGRTGELFFGEGSRLTVL.

This chain connects TRBV19 to TRBJ2-3; TRBD2 agrees at 8 bases. V lost 7 bases, J lost 5 bases, and 8 bases stayed unmatched. The CDR3 contains 14 residues. Germline CDR1 and CDR2: LNHDA and SQIVND (reference sequence). The CDR3 nucleotides are TGTGCCAGTAAGGTCGCGGGAGGAGTAGATACGCAGTATTTT. This translates into CASKVAGGVDTQYF.

This clone was recorded a few times. The V and J genes are TRBV28 and TRBJ2-1, with D maybe TRBD2 (5 bases). Trimming shortened V by 6 bases and J by 6 bases, and 18 bases separated the two germline ends. The CDR3 sequence is 15 residues long. The germline V gene has CDR1 MDHEN and CDR2 SYDVKM. The CDR3 loop is CASSRGLSYRNEQFF. In nucleotides, the CDR3 is TGTGCCAGCAGCCGCGGACTGAGCTACCGCAATGAGCAGTTCTTC. The whole variable domain, filled in from reference TRBV28 and TRBJ2-1, reads DVKVTQSSRYLVKRTGEKVFLECVQDMDHENMFWYRQDPGLGLRLIYFSYDVKMKEKGDIPEGYSVSREKKERFSLILESASTNQTSMYLCASSRGLSYRNEQFFGPGTRLTVL.

This chain uses TRBV11-2 with TRBJ2-2; D uncertain. This CDR3 is built from 17 residues. V lost 3 bases and J 2 bases, leaving 16 bases between the germline ends. CDR1 is SGHAT and CDR2 is FQNNGV in the germline V gene. In DNA form, the CDR3 reads TGTGCCAGCAGCTTGTTAAGGGCAGCCAAAAACACCGGGGAGCTGTTTTTT. Translating it yields CASSLLRAAKNTGELFF.

The chain combines TRBV5-1 with TRBJ2-7, with TRBD1 matching 8 bases. This CDR3 has 13 residues. Germline V CDR1 and CDR2: SGHRS, YFSETQ. Unmatched junction bases numbered 8, after V lost 6 bases and J lost 6 bases. The CDR3: CASTFRGQSEQYF. The CDR3 DNA is TGCGCCAGCACCTTCAGGGGGCAGTCCGAGCAGTACTTC.

The chain uses TRBV7-9 and TRBJ2-1; D unresolved. The germline CDR1 and CDR2 sequences are SEHNR and FQNEAQ (reference sequence). The CDR3 runs to 15 residues. V was shortened by 1 base and J by 0 bases, with 7 bases between the two germline ends. CDR3 bases: TGTGCCAGCAGCTTAGGGGCGTACTCCTACAATGAGCAGTTCTTC. Protein sequence: CASSLGAYSYNEQFF.

This sequence joins TRBV7-2 and TRBJ1-2; D is possibly TRBD1 (6 bases). With 6 bases removed from V and 2 bases from J, the gap between germline ends came to 13 bases. The CDR3 covers 14 residues. Germline CDR1 is SGHTA and CDR2 is FQGNSA. The CDR3 DNA follows: TGTGCCAGCAGATTGAAGGGGGAAAACTATGGCTACACCTTC. Amino acids: CASRLKGENYGYTF.

V gene TRBV19 combines with J gene TRBJ1-1; a weak D match, TRBD1 (6 bases). This CDR3 is built from 16 residues. Trimming shortened V by 5 bases and J by 4 bases, and 20 bases separated the two germline ends. CDR1 is LNHDA, CDR2 SQIVND, per germline (reference sequence). CDR3 DNA: TGTGCCAGTAGTCGTTGGACGGGGGGCGGGCGCACTGAAGCTTTCTTT. It translates to CASSRWTGGGRTEAFF.

This clone came up a few times. The chain uses TRBV27 and TRBJ2-7; TRBD1 might be the D (6 bases). Germline assignment: CDR1 MNHEY and CDR2 SMNVEV (reference sequence). The CDR3 has 14 residues. Trimming cost V 2 bases and J 3 bases, with 11 bases left between them. CDR3 coding DNA: TGTGCCAGCAGTTTACGTGGCAGGGGCTACGAGCAGTACTTC. It translates to CASSLRGRGYEQYF.

The rearrangement joins TRBV28 to TRBJ2-3, with 9 bases lining up with TRBD2. V dropped 6 bases and J dropped 5; count of bases not matched to a gene: 15. CDR3 length equals 17 residues. Germline V gene sequence: CDR1 MDHEN, CDR2 SYDVKM. The CDR3 DNA reads TGTGCCAGCAGACCCCCGACGCGGGAGGGCCAGGGAGATACGCAGTATTTT. Protein product: CASRPPTREGQGDTQYF. The full variable domain, completed using reference TRBV28 and TRBJ2-3, is DVKVTQSSRYLVKRTGEKVFLECVQDMDHENMFWYRQDPGLGLRLIYFSYDVKMKEKGDIPEGYSVSREKKERFSLILESASTNQTSMYLCASRPPTREGQGDTQYFGPGTRLTVL.

The chain is built from TRBV28 and TRBJ2-3; tentatively, D is TRBD1 (5 bases). The germline V gene has CDR1 MDHEN and CDR2 SYDVKM. CDR3 length equals 13 residues. The V gene lost 2 bases and the J gene lost 7 bases, with 10 bases spanning the gap. Written as DNA, the CDR3 is TGTGCCAGCAGTTTAGGGGCGCCGAATACGCAGTATTTT. Residues: CASSLGAPNTQYF.

The chain couples TRBV20-1 to TRBJ2-7; the D is unclear. This CDR3 comprises 11 residues. Trimming stripped 2 bases from V and 7 bases from J, with 9 bases between. Germline CDR1 and CDR2: DFQATT and SNEGSKA (reference sequence). The DNA of the CDR3 is TGCAGTGCTAGAAACCCAGGAGAGCAGTACTTC. It translates to CSARNPGEQYF.

This clone was recorded only once. This sequence joins TRBV4-2 and TRBJ1-4; D is ambiguous. V was trimmed by 0 bases and J by 4 bases, leaving 12 bases between them. The CDR3 sequence is 16 residues long. Germline V gene sequence: CDR1 LGHNA, CDR2 YNFKEQ. CDR3 amino acids: CASSQDEAERNEKLFF. The CDR3 nucleotides read TGTGCCAGCAGCCAAGATGAGGCAGAACGTAATGAAAAACTGTTTTTT.

The chain combines TRBV4-1 with TRBJ2-4; no reliable D call. This CDR3 has 14 residues. V was pared by 6 bases and J by 8 bases, with 17 bases between. The germline CDR1 and CDR2 sequences are MGHRA and YSYEKL. The CDR3 sequence: CASSRWESEDIQYF. In DNA form, the CDR3 reads TGCGCCAGCAGTCGCTGGGAAAGTGAGGACATTCAGTACTTC.

The rearrangement joins TRBV21-1 to TRBJ1-2; the table calls TRBD1, which could not be checked here. TRBV21-1 is listed as a pseudogene. The CDR3 has 13 amino acids. The CDR3 loop reads CASGQGANYGYTF. The CDR3 nucleotides are TGTGCCAGTGGACAGGGGGCTAACTATGGCTACACCTTC.

This chain connects TRBV29-1 to TRBJ2-1, with D perhaps TRBD1 (7 bases). Trimming pared 4 bases from V and 7 bases from J, leaving 20 bases between. The germline V gene has CDR1 SQVTM and CDR2 ANQGSEA. The CDR3 totals 15 residues. This chain's CDR3 is CSVGFGGGARNEQFF. The CDR3 DNA sequence: TGCAGCGTTGGTTTCGGAGGGGGCGCGAGGAATGAGCAGTTCTTC.

This clone came up once. CDR3 sequence: CASSDQGVSGNTIYF. The CDR3 DNA is TGTGCCAGCAGTGATCAGGGGGTCTCTGGAAACACCATATATTTT. J is TRBJ1-3 and V is TRBV2; 7 nucleotides agree with TRBD1. V shed 3 bases, J shed 0 bases, and the junction held 2 bases outside the gene matches. CDR3 size: 15 residues. Germline V gives CDR1 SNHLY, CDR2 FYNNEI.

The chain has TRBV30 and TRBJ2-2, with no clear D. With 8 bases removed from V and 5 bases from J, the gap between germline ends came to 9 bases. Germline assignment: CDR1 GTSNPN and CDR2 SVGIG (reference sequence). This CDR3 spans 11 amino acids. As DNA, the CDR3 is TGTGCCCGCGGTCAGACCGGGGAGCTGTTTTTT. The encoded protein is CARGQTGELFF.